This T cell receptor (beta chain) was sequenced for a study of CD8+CD57+ T cells in acquired aplastic anemia. TCR beta VDJ and CDR3 profiling used genomic DNA as template. TCRdb re-derived calls from the reads in MiXCR, one entry per CDR3 protein. Found here are 98,000 or so distinct CDR3 sequences, under 60% of them singletons; the top ten hold around 32%. This clonotype was recorded once. With V trimmed by 0 bases and J by 2 bases, 4 bases remained unmatched. From germline, CDR1 is LNHNV and CDR2 YYDKDF (reference sequence). The CDR3 is 16 amino acids. The genes are TRBV15 and TRBJ2-3; TRBD2 agrees at 8 bases. The TCR sequence derives from a human donor in good health, serving as a control. Sample: sorted CD4+, CD8+, or CD8+CD57+ T cells (not recorded which) from PBMCs. The CDR3 sequence: CATSREPSGLTDTQYF. CDR3 nucleotide sequence: TGTGCCACCAGCAGAGAGCCTAGCGGGCTCACAGATACGCAGTATTTT.